The clone carrying this T cell receptor beta chain was seen a few times. Its matching antigen is unknown. Germline V gene sequence: CDR1 LGHNA, CDR2 YSLEER. The length of the CDR3 is 15 residues. With 4 bases removed from V and 4 bases from J, the gap between germline ends came to 16 bases. The data originate from a study of T cells after yellow fever vaccination. Study results and caveats: Overall, a small share of clonotypes was seen in both CD4 and CD8 compartments. Detected again after the booster were most primary-vaccination clones, at approximately 95% CD4 and roughly 88% CD8.

UMIs were added to TCR cDNA along with a universal primer site when it was made by 5'RACE template switching. TCRdb re-called the 5' RACE reads through MiXCR, storing one row per CDR3 protein. The table has about 300,000 distinct CDR3 sequences, 6.5% to 8.5% seen once; the top ten hold about a sixth. This receptor was identified in a man in his late teens or twenties who received the YFV17D yellow fever vaccine. The genes are TRBV4-3 and TRBJ1-2; D remains ambiguous. The sequenced sample was PBMCs, obtained approximately 40 days after the first yellow fever vaccination. CDR3 sequence: CASSPNRHGIYGYTF. The CDR3 nucleotides read TGCGCCAGCAGCCCTAATCGACACGGCATCTATGGCTACACCTTC.